This entry describes one TCR beta chain. Trimming stripped 1 base from V and 2 bases from J, with 5 bases between. Germline CDR1 reads SGHNT; CDR2 reads YENEEA. This CDR3 contains 13 residues. Using immunoSEQ multiplex PCR, the repertoire was profiled, and TCRdb retains in-frame clones only, with some absent. Of hundreds of thousands of clones in the sample, 88% were seen once. This sample is part of a study of blood T cell repertoires in COVID-19. Study information: T cells, B-cell-depleted T cells, or PBMCs supplied cDNA or gDNA.

Sequenced sample: peripheral blood. V usage is TRBV11-3 and J usage is TRBJ1-1; D is unresolved. The receptor's source is a woman in her 70s with COVID-19, enrolled during active disease. The CDR3 reads CASSLAINTEAFF. Here the CDR3 DNA reads TGTGCCAGCAGCTTAGCCATTAACACTGAAGCTTTCTTT.